This T cell receptor (beta chain) was documented in a study of blood T cells in healthy people across ages (dated by TCRdb to the mid-2010s). Describing the broader study: In model experiments, roughly one uniquely barcoded TCR beta cDNA molecule per two T cells was captured by template switching. The study measured age-related changes in TCR beta repertoire diversity using deep sequencing normalized with unique cDNA molecular identifiers. Four age groups were formed from the donors: young (average approximately 17 years), middle-aged (less than 40), aged (under 70) and long-lived (less than 85). To avoid experimental bias, donors of different ages were spread randomly across the sequencing lanes. Using the same blood draw, the study looked at two additional independent replicas of 1 million unique cDNA reads for two donors, one aged 18 to 29 and the other aged 80 or older. Paper-wide results and their limitations: As age increased, observed TCR beta diversity per million T cells dropped in a roughly linear way, and a significant reduction was already evident by age 40. Bulk unsorted PBMC profiling prevented conclusive comparison of naive and antigen-experienced compartments. A strong correlation was found between observed TCR beta diversity and the percentage of naive T cells measured by flow cytometry. Estimates of total diversity from one million sequenced T cells were regarded as lower bounds and underestimates. Because the CMV infection status of the donors was unknown, age-related changes in expanded clonotypes may potentially have been confounded. Compared with the aged group, the long-lived group had more naive CD4+ T cells, fewer expanded clones and increased TCR diversity, a pattern suggesting age selection.

Donors were 39 systemically healthy Caucasian individuals from Russia aged roughly 6 to 100 years. Approximately 9.3 milliliters of peripheral blood were drawn from each donor into EDTA-treated Vacutainer tubes. Ficoll-Paque density-gradient centrifugation was used to isolate PBMCs, with at least 6 million per sample. Total RNA, at least 5.5 micrograms per sample, was extracted from PBMCs with Trizol reagent. For every donor, flow cytometry on a PBMC aliquot measured the percentage of naive CD45RAhigh/CD27high T cells. Concerning this clonotype: No cognate antigen has been identified for it. A read error may produce the germline difference seen at one junction end.

Library prep was done by 5' RACE. The instrument was an Illumina HiSeq 2500. A second PCR of 7 to 11 cycles was performed with a sample-barcoded 5' primer and a J-beta primer mix. Each TCR beta cDNA molecule received a unique molecular identifier from a template-switch 5' adaptor carrying 12 random nucleotides. At least 3 million CDR3-containing paired-end reads were obtained from each sample. The Mint cDNA synthesis kit, primed by a TRBC-specific oligonucleotide, was used to synthesize first-strand cDNA from all RNA. Following uracil-DNA glycosylase treatment, all cDNA underwent a first 18-cycle PCR with the universal primers M1SS and BC2_uni_R. From the authors' description of their analysis: Each sample was normalized by randomly selecting 1 million high-quality reads, each carrying a distinct molecular identifier. Reads with shared molecular identifiers were discarded instead of being binned into consensus sequences. CDR3 identification, clonotype clustering and error correction used MiTCR with a Q25 quality threshold and the strictest error-elimination algorithm. A nonparametric unseen species model with Euler transformation was used to estimate lower-bound total TCR beta diversity. TCRdb trimmed public reads at Q25 via fastp, called clones via MiXCR and kept in-frame beta chains. Each entry merges the rows of one CDR3 protein and shows their most common DNA and genes. The V and J calls follow TCRdb's processing rather than the paper's. This sample comprises around 850,000 distinct CDR3 sequences, around 36% of them detected only once. Roughly 13% of the sample is held by the ten biggest clonotypes.

The material sequenced was blood. This receptor was taken from a man between 18 and 29 years old in good health.

Here is the DNA: TGTGCCAGCAGCCTAGCGGGGGCCGATTCAGATACGCAGTATTTT. The translation is CASSLAGADSDTQYF. Rearrangement joined TRBV7-9 to TRBJ2-3; 10 middle bases align to TRBD2. From the cysteine through the phenylalanine, the CDR3 covers 15 amino acids. Only the CDR3 portion is preserved as DNA: 45 bases, with reading frame beginning at the first base. CDR1 SEHNR and CDR2 FQNEAQ are derived from the germline V gene (reference sequence).